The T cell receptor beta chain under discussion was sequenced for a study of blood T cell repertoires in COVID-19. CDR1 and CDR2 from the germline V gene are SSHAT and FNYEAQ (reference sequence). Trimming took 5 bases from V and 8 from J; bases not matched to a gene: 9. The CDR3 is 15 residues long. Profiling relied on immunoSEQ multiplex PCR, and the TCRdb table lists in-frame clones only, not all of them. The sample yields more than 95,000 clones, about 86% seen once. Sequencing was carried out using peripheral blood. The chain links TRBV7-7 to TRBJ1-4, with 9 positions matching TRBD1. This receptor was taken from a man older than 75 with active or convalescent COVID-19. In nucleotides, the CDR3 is TGTGCCAGCAGCGATCCGGGACAGGGAAAAGAAAAACTGTTTTTT. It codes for CASSDPGQGKEKLFF.